Listed below are T cell receptor beta chains from one sample, sequenced in a study of T cells after yellow fever vaccination. TCRdb reprocessed the 5' RACE reads via MiXCR and lists one record per CDR3 protein. This sample carries roughly 330,000 distinct CDR3 sequences, about 6.9% of them seen once, and the ten largest clones take 15% to 20%. The source material was PBMCs, sampled 45 days after the first yellow fever vaccination. The receptors originated from a man younger than 35 who received the YFV17D yellow fever vaccine. Each CDR3 is given with its conserved first and last residue. D genes are given only for firm matches. Size is omitted from some rows. Given values are once, few, many or a class for expanded clones.

TRBV6-2/TRBV6-3	-	TRBJ2-5	few	TGTGCCAGCAGTTACGGTGGGGCCGTCCAAGAGACCCAGTACTTC	CASSYGGAVQETQYF
TRBV4-3	-	TRBJ2-6	-	TGCGCCAGCAGCCAAGACCCTGCAGCGAACTCTGGGGCCAACGTCCTGACTTTC	CASSQDPAANSGANVLTF
TRBV4-3	-	TRBJ2-7	-	TGCGCCAGCAGCCAAGCTCAAGGACTCCTCACCTACGAGCAGTACTTC	CASSQAQGLLTYEQYF
TRBV7-2	-	TRBJ2-1	-	TGTGCCAGCAGCTTAGCACCAGGGCTCAATGAGCAGTTCTTC	CASSLAPGLNEQFF
TRBV6-2/TRBV6-3	-	TRBJ2-7	few	TGTGCCAGCAGCCGCGGACAGACCGAGCAGTACTTC	CASSRGQTEQYF
TRBV19	-	TRBJ2-3	-	TGTGCCAGTAGTGACAGGCGGAGAGATACGCAGTATTTT	CASSDRRRDTQYF
TRBV9	-	TRBJ2-3	few	TGTGCCAGCAGCGACAGGGTTCTGACAGATACGCAGTATTTT	CASSDRVLTDTQYF
TRBV6-2/TRBV6-3	-	TRBJ2-1	many	TGTGCCAGCACCAACGGAGTCAATTCCTACAATGAGCAGTTCTTC	CASTNGVNSYNEQFF
TRBV7-9	-	TRBJ1-4	few	TGTGCCAGCAGCCATCATGTGGGGAGAGCTAATGAAAAACTGTTTTTT	CASSHHVGRANEKLFF
TRBV27	TRBD2	TRBJ2-2	many	TGTGCCAGCAGTCTCCAGGGACTAGCGGGGGGGTACACCGGGGAGCTGTTTTTT	CASSLQGLAGGYTGELFF
TRBV20-1	-	TRBJ1-5	few	TGCAGTGCTACTAGAATTGAACGGTCCAATCAGCCCCAGCATTTT	CSATRIERSNQPQHF
TRBV15	TRBD1	TRBJ1-5	-	TGTGCCACCAGCAGTGATATCCATCTCGGGACAGGGATTCGACAGCCCCAGCATTTT	CATSSDIHLGTGIRQPQHF
TRBV20-1	-	TRBJ2-5	many	TGCAGTGCTAGAGCAGGGAACCAAGAGACCCAGTACTTC	CSARAGNQETQYF
TRBV29-1	TRBD1	TRBJ2-5	many	TGCAGCGACCGACAGGGCGGGGAGACCCAGTACTTC	CSDRQGGETQYF
TRBV10-3	-	TRBJ1-6	few	TGTGCCATCAGAACCGGGAACGAGTCACCCCTCCACTTT	CAIRTGNESPLHF
TRBV12-3/TRBV12-4	-	TRBJ1-1	few	TGTGCCAGCAGTTTTACGGGGGATGAAGCTTTCTTT	CASSFTGDEAFF
TRBV5-1	-	TRBJ1-6	many	TGCGCCAGCAGCTTGGCCCCAAGCTCCTATAATTCACCCCTCCACTTT	CASSLAPSSYNSPLHF
TRBV7-9	-	TRBJ2-3	few	TGTGCCAGCAGCCCCTCCGGTCGCCCCGAGGATACGCAGTATTTT	CASSPSGRPEDTQYF
TRBV7-6	-	TRBJ2-5	many	TGTGCCAGCAGCATAACAGGGAGGGGAGAGACCCAGTACTTC	CASSITGRGETQYF
TRBV7-8	-	TRBJ1-1	-	TGTGCCAGCAGCTTTGGGGCGAGGAACACTGAAGCTTTCTTT	CASSFGARNTEAFF
TRBV5-1	-	TRBJ1-1	-	TGCGCCAGCAGCATCAATGCGAACACTGAAGCTTTCTTT	CASSINANTEAFF
TRBV19	-	TRBJ1-5	few	TGTGCCAGTAGTTCCCTCGCAGCTTCGAGCAATCAGCCCCAGCATTTT	CASSSLAASSNQPQHF
TRBV7-2	-	TRBJ1-6	-	TGTGCCAGCAGCTTAGCCACCCTATCACCCCTCCACTTT	CASSLATLSPLHF
TRBV7-2	-	TRBJ1-1	-	TGTGCCAGCAGCTCTATCGACCTTAACACTGAAGCTTTCTTT	CASSSIDLNTEAFF
TRBV29-1	-	TRBJ2-1	few	TGCAGCGTTGAAGATCACGACTTCCAAGCCTACAATGAGCAGTTCTTC	CSVEDHDFQAYNEQFF
TRBV20-1	TRBD2	TRBJ2-3	few	TGCAGTGCCGGGGGGGCCGGGAGTACGCAGTATTTT	CSAGGAGSTQYF
TRBV28	TRBD2	TRBJ2-3	few	TGTGCCAGCAGTACCCGCGGGGGTTCAGATACGCAGTATTTT	CASSTRGGSDTQYF
TRBV19	-	TRBJ2-6	-	TGTGCCAGTAGTATGTTGGGTACTGGGGCCAACGTCCTGACTTTC	CASSMLGTGANVLTF
TRBV27	-	TRBJ1-2	few	TGTGCCAGCAGTTTTAAGGGACAAAGAATTGGCTACACCTTC	CASSFKGQRIGYTF
TRBV5-1	-	TRBJ1-1	-	TGCGCCAGCAGCTTGGTTGCCACAGGGTGGACTGAAGCTTTCTTT	CASSLVATGWTEAFF
TRBV12-3/TRBV12-4	TRBD2	TRBJ2-5	few	TGTGCCAGCAGTTGGCAAAGACTAGCGGGACAAGAGACCCAGTACTTC	CASSWQRLAGQETQYF
TRBV5-5	-	TRBJ2-5	few	TGTGCCAGCAGCTCTGGGGGCCACCAAGAGACCCAGTACTTC	CASSSGGHQETQYF
TRBV5-5	-	TRBJ1-2	-	TGTGCCAGCAGCACGGGGCCAGATTTGAGCTACACCTTC	CASSTGPDLSYTF
TRBV11-2	-	TRBJ1-1	few	TGTGCCAGCAGCTTGGGGTGGGGGAACACTGAAGCTTTCTTT	CASSLGWGNTEAFF
TRBV12-3/TRBV12-4	-	TRBJ2-5	-	TGTGCCAGCAGTTTTACCCAGCAAGAGACCCAGTACTTC	CASSFTQQETQYF
TRBV6-1	-	TRBJ2-2	-	TGTGCCAGCGGCCGGGGGAGGAACACCGGGGAGCTGTTTTTT	CASGRGRNTGELFF
TRBV20-1	-	TRBJ1-2	few	TGCAGTGCCCATGCGCAGGACTATGGCTACACCTTC	CSAHAQDYGYTF
TRBV7-9	-	TRBJ1-1	-	TGTGCCAGCAGCTTAGAGCTCAGGACTGGAGCTTTCTTT	CASSLELRTGAFF
TRBV5-1	-	TRBJ2-3	few	TGCGCCAGCAGCTTGTCTCAGTACACAGATACGCAGTATTTT	CASSLSQYTDTQYF
TRBV20-1	-	TRBJ1-4	many	TGCAGTGCTAGAGATCTGGGGGGAACTAATGAAAAACTGTTTTTT	CSARDLGGTNEKLFF
TRBV7-2	-	TRBJ2-2	many	TGTGCCAGCAGCTTAGTTAGCAGGAGCACCGGGGAGCTGTTTTTT	CASSLVSRSTGELFF